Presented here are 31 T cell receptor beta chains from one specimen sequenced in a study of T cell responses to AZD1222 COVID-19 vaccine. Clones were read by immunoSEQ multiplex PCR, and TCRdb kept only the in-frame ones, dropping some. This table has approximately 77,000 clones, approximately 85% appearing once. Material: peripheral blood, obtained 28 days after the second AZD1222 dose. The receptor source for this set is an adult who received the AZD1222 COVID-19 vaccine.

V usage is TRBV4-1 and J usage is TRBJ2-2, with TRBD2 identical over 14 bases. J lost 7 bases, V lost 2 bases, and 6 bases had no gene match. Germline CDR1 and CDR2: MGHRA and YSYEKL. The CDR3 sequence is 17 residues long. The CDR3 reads CASSQWGLAGEGGELFF. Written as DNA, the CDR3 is TGCGCCAGCAGCCAATGGGGACTAGCGGGAGAGGGCGGGGAGCTGTTTTTT.

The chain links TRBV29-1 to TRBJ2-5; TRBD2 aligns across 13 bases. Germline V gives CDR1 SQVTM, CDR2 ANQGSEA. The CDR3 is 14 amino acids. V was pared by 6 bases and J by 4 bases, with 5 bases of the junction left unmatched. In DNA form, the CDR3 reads TGCAGCGTCGCGACTAGCGGGAGGTCAGAGACCCAGTACTTC. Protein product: CSVATSGRSETQYF. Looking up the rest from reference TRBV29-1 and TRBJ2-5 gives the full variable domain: SAVISQKPSRDICQRGTSLTIQCQVDSQVTMMFWYRQQPGQSLTLIATANQGSEATYESGFVIDKFPISRPNLTFSTLTVSNMSPEDSSIYLCSVATSGRSETQYFGPGTRLLVL.

In DNA form, the CDR3 reads TGTGCCAGCAGTTTGACCCCAGGGTTGGGCACTGAAGCTTTCTTT. It is translated as CASSLTPGLGTEAFF. The gene calls are TRBV27 and TRBJ1-1; D is perhaps TRBD1 (5 bases). Trimming removed 3 bases from V and 4 bases from J, with 15 bases in between. The CDR3 runs 15 residues. Germline V gene lookup returns CDR1 MNHEY and CDR2 SMNVEV (reference sequence).

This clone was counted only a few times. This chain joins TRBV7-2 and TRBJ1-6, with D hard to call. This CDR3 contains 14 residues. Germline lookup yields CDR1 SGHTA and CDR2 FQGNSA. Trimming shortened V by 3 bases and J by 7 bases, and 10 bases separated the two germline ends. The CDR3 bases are TGTGCCAGCAGCTTGGGAGGAGTAAATTCACCCCTCCACTTT. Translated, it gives CASSLGGVNSPLHF.

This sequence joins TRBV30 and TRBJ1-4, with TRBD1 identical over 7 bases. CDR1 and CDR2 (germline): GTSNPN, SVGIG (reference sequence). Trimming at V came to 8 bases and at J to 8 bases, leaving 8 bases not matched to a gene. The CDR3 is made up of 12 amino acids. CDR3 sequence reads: CATRGDSEKLFF. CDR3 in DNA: TGTGCCACCAGGGGGGACTCGGAAAAACTGTTTTTT. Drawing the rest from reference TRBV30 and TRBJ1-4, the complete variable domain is SQTIHQWPATLVQPVGSPLSLECTVEGTSNPNLYWYRQAAGRGLQLLFYSVGIGQISSEVPQNLSASRPQDRQFILSSKKLLLSDSGFYLCATRGDSEKLFFGSGTQLSVL.

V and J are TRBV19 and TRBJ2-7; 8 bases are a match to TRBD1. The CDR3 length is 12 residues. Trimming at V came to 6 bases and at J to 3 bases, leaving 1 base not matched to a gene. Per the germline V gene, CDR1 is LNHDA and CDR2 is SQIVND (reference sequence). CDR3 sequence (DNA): TGTGCCAGTAGCGACAGGGGCTACGAGCAGTACTTC. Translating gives CASSDRGYEQYF.

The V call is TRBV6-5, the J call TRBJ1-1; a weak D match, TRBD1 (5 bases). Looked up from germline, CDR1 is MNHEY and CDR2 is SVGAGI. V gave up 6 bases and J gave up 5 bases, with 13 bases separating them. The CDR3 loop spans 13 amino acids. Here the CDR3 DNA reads TGTGCCAGCAGAGGGACCTTATTTACTGAAGCTTTCTTT. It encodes CASRGTLFTEAFF.

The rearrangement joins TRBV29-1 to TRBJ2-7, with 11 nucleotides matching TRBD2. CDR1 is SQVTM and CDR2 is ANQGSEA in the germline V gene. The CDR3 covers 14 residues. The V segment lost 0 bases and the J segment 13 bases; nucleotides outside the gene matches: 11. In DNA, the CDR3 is TGCAGCGTTGAAGATATCCTAGCGGGAGGTATGCCCTACTTC. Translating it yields CSVEDILAGGMPYF.

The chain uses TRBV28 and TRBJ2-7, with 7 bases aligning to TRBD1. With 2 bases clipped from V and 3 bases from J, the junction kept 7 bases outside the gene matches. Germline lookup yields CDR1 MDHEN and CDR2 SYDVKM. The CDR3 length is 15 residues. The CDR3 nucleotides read TGTGCCAGCAGTTTACAGGGGGATGCAAGCTACGAGCAGTACTTC. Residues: CASSLQGDASYEQYF.

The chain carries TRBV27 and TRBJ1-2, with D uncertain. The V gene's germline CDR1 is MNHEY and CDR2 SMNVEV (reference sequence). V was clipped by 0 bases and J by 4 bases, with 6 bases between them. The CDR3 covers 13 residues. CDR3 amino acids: CASSLSGFYGYTF. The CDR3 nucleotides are TGTGCCAGCAGTTTATCAGGATTCTATGGCTACACCTTC.

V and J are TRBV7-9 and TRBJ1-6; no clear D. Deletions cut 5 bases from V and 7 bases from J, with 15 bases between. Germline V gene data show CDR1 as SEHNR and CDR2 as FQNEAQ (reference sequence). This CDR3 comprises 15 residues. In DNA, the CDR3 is TGTGCCAGCAGCCCCACATTCGGCAGCAATTCACCCCTCCACTTT. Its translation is CASSPTFGSNSPLHF.

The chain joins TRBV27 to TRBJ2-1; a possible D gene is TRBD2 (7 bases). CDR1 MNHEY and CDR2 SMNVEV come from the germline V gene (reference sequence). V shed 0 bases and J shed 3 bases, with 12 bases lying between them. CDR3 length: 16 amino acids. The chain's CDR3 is CASSLSRGPFYNEQFF. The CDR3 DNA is TGTGCCAGCAGTTTATCGCGGGGGCCCTTCTACAATGAGCAGTTCTTC.

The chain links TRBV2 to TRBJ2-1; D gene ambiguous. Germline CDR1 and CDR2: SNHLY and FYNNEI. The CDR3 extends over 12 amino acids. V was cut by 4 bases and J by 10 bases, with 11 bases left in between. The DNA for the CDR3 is TGTGCCAGCAGTGGCGTAAACCCCGAGCAGTTCTTC. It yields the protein CASSGVNPEQFF.

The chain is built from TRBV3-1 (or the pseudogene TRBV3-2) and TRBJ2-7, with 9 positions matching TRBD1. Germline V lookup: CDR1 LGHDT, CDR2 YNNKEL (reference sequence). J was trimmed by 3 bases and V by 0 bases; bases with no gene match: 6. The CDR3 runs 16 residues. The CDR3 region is CASSQDFGTGIYEQYF. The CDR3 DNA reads TGTGCCAGCAGCCAAGATTTTGGGACAGGGATCTACGAGCAGTACTTC.

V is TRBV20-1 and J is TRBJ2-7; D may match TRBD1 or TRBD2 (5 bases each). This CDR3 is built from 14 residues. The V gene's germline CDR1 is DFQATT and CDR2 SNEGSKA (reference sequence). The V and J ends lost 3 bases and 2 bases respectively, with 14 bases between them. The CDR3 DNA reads TGCAGTGCTAGTCACCGGGACGGAACCTACGAGCAGTACTTC. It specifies CSASHRDGTYEQYF.

CDR3 in amino acids: CASSLDGRENQPQHF. The CDR3 coding sequence is TGTGCCAGCAGCTTAGATGGACGGGAGAATCAGCCCCAGCATTTT. This chain uses TRBV7-2 with TRBJ1-5; D unclear. Per the germline V gene, CDR1 is SGHTA and CDR2 is FQGNSA. The V end lost 1 base, the J end lost 4 bases, and 11 bases lay between the germline ends. CDR3 size: 15 residues.

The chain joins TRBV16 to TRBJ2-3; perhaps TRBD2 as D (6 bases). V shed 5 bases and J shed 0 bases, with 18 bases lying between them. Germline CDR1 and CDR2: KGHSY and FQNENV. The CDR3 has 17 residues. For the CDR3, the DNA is TGTGCCAGCAGCTCCCCCCGGGGGAGTCAGAGCACAGATACGCAGTATTTT. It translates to CASSSPRGSQSTDTQYF.

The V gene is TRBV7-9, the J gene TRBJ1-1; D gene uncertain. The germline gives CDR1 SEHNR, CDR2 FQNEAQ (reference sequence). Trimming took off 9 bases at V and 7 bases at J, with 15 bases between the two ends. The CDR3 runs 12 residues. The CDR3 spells CARTPPESEAFF. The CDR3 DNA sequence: TGTGCCAGAACCCCACCGGAAAGTGAAGCTTTCTTT. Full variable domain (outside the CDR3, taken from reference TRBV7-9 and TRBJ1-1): DTGVSQNPRHKITKRGQNVTFRCDPISEHNRLYWYRQTLGQGPEFLTYFQNEAQLEKSRLLSDRFSAERPKGSFSTLEIQRTEQGDSAMYLCARTPPESEAFFGQGTRLTVV.

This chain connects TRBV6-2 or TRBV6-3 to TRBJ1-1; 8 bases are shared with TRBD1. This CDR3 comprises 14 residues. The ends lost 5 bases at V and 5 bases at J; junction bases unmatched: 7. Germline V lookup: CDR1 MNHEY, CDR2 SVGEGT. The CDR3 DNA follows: TGTGCCAGCAGTACGAGGACAGGGCGGACTGAAGCTTTCTTT. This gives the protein CASSTRTGRTEAFF.

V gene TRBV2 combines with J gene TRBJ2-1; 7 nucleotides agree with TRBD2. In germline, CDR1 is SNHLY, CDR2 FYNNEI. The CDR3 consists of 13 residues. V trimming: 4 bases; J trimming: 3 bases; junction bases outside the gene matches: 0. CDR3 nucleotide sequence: TGTGCCAGCAGTGCGGGGGGCTACAATGAGCAGTTCTTC. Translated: CASSAGGYNEQFF.

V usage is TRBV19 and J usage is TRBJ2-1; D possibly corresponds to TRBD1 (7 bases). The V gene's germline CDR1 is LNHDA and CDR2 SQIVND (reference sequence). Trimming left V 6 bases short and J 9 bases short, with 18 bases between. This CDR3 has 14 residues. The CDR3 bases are TGTGCCAGTAGGATCGGAGGGACAGAGAGTGAGCAGTTCTTC. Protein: CASRIGGTESEQFF. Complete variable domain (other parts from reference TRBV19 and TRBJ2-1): DGGITQSPKYLFRKEGQNVTLSCEQNLNHDAMYWYRQDPGQGLRLIYYSQIVNDFQKGDIAEGYSVSREKKESFPLTVTSAQKNPTAFYLCASRIGGTESEQFFGPGTRLTVL.

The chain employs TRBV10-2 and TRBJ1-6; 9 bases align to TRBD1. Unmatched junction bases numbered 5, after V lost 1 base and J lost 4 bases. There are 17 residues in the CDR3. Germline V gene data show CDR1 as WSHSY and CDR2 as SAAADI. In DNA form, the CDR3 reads TGCGCCAGCAGTGAGTGGGGGACAGGGTTTTATAATTCACCCCTCCACTTT. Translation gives CASSEWGTGFYNSPLHF.

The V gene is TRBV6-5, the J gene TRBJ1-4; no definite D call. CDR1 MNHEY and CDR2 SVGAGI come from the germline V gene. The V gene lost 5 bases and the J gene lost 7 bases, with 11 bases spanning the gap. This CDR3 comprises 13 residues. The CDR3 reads CASSRGISEKLFF. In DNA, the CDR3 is TGTGCCAGCAGTAGAGGGATCAGTGAAAAACTGTTTTTT.

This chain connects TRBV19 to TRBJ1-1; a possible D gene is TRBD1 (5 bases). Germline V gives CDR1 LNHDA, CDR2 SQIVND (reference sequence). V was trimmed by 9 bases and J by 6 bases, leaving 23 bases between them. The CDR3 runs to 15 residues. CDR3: CASYNPGGRVAEAFF. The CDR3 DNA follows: TGTGCCAGCTATAATCCGGGGGGGAGAGTCGCTGAAGCTTTCTTT. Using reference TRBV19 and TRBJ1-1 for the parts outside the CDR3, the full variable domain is DGGITQSPKYLFRKEGQNVTLSCEQNLNHDAMYWYRQDPGQGLRLIYYSQIVNDFQKGDIAEGYSVSREKKESFPLTVTSAQKNPTAFYLCASYNPGGRVAEAFFGQGTRLTVV.

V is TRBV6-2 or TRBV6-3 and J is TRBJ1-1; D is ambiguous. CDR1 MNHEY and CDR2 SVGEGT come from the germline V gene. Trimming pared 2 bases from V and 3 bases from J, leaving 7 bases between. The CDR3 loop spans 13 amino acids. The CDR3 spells CASSYTRDTEAFF. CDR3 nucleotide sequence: TGTGCCAGCAGTTACACGCGGGACACTGAAGCTTTCTTT.

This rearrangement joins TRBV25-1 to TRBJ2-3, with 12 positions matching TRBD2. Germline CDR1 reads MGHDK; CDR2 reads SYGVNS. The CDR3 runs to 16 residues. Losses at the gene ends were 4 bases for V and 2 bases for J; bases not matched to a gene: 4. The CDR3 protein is CASSGRLAGDTDTQYF. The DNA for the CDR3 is TGTGCCAGCAGTGGGCGACTAGCGGGGGACACAGATACGCAGTATTTT.

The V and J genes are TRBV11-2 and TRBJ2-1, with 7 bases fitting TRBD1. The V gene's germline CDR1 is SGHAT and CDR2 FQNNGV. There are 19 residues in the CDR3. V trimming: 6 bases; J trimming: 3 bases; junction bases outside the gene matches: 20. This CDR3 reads CASSNTGQQTLALYNEQFF. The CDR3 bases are TGTGCCAGCAGTAACACGGGACAGCAAACCCTCGCCCTCTACAATGAGCAGTTCTTC.

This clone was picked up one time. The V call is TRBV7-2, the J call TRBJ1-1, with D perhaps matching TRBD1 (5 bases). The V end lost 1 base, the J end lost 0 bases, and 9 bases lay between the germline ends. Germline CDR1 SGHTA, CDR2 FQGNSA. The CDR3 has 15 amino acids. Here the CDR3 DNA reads TGTGCCAGCAGCTTAGGGGCAGGGATGAACACTGAAGCTTTCTTT. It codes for CASSLGAGMNTEAFF.

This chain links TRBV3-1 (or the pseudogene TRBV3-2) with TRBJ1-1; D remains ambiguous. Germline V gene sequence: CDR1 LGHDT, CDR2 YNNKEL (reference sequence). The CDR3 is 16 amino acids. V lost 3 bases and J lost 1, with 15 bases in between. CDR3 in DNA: TGTGCCAGCAGCCACCCTCCCCATACGGGGAACACTGAAGCTTTCTTT. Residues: CASSHPPHTGNTEAFF.

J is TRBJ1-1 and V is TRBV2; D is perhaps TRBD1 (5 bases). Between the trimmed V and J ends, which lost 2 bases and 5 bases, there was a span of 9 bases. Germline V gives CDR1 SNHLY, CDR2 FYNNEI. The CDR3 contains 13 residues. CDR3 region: CASSEPGRTEAFF. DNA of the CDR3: TGTGCCAGCAGTGAACCGGGACGGACTGAAGCTTTCTTT.

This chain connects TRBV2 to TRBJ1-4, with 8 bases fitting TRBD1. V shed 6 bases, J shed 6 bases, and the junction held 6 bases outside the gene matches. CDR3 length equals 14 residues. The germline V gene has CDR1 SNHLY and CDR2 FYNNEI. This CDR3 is CASRVTGADEKLFF. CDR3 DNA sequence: TGTGCCAGCAGGGTGACAGGGGCCGATGAAAAACTGTTTTTT.